The 8 T cell receptor beta chains reported below all come from one sample, sequenced in a study of early T cells in non-severe SARS-CoV-2 infection. MiXCR was run by TCRdb on the 5' RACE reads, yielding one entry per CDR3 protein. The table shows tens of thousands of distinct CDR3 sequences, with 4.5% to 6% occurring only once. Sequencing was carried out using whole blood. Receptor source: an adult who was a healthcare worker with PCR-confirmed SARS-CoV-2 infection or an uninfected control (not recorded which).

This clonotype was found a few times. The rearrangement uses TRBV7-6 and TRBJ2-2; D unresolved. Trimming left V 1 base short and J 0 bases short, with 9 bases between. The length of the CDR3 is 16 residues. The V gene's germline CDR1 is SGHVS and CDR2 FNYEAQ. The CDR3 loop reads CASSLEFPSNTGELFF. Written as DNA, the CDR3 is TGTGCCAGCAGCTTAGAATTTCCCTCGAACACCGGGGAGCTGTTTTTT.

This clonotype has ten or more counts. The CDR3: CAISGQDYSYNEQFF. Here the CDR3 DNA reads TGTGCCATCAGTGGGCAGGACTATTCCTACAATGAGCAGTTCTTC. This chain uses TRBV10-3 with TRBJ2-1; tentative D call: TRBD2 (6 bases). The germline V gene encodes CDR1 ENHRY and CDR2 SYGVKD. This CDR3 is built from 15 residues. Deletions cut 4 bases from V and 1 base from J, with 11 bases between.

In its sample, this clonotype was seen a few times. The chain recombines TRBV11-2 with TRBJ2-3; 9 nucleotides agree with TRBD1. This CDR3 has 15 residues. V trimming: 4 bases; J trimming: 5 bases; junction bases outside the gene matches: 7. From germline, CDR1 is SGHAT and CDR2 FQNNGV. The CDR3 DNA is TGTGCCAGCAGCTCTACAGGGGGCATTGGAGATACGCAGTATTTT. Protein product: CASSSTGGIGDTQYF.

This clonotype has ten or more counts. The V and J genes are TRBV7-6 and TRBJ1-2; 9 nucleotides agree with TRBD1. Germline CDR1 reads SGHVS; CDR2 reads FNYEAQ. The CDR3 contains 14 residues. The V and J ends lost 4 bases and 8 bases, in that order; junction bases with no gene match: 8. In DNA form, the CDR3 reads TGTGCCAGCAGCTCGAACACAGGGGGCGACGGCTACACCTTC. The encoded protein is CASSSNTGGDGYTF.

In its sample, this clonotype was seen many times. The V and J genes are TRBV7-9 and TRBJ2-7; no clear D gene. The CDR3 runs 12 residues. Germline CDR1 and CDR2: SEHNR and FQNEAQ (reference sequence). Trimming pared 5 bases from V and 4 bases from J, leaving 9 bases between. This CDR3 reads CASSLTDYEQYF. The CDR3 DNA is TGTGCCAGCAGCCTGACTGATTACGAGCAGTACTTC.

This clonotype was observed at least ten times. The chain carries TRBV3-1 and TRBJ1-5, with D possibly TRBD1 on 6 matching bases. This CDR3 contains 13 residues. The germline V gene has CDR1 LGHDT and CDR2 YNNKEL (reference sequence). Deletions cut 4 bases from V and 4 bases from J, with 8 bases between. CDR3 sequence reads: CASSPGVNQPQHF. CDR3 sequence (DNA): TGTGCCAGCAGCCCAGGGGTAAATCAGCCCCAGCATTTT. Together with reference TRBV3-1 and TRBJ1-5, the CDR3 gives the full variable domain: DTAVSQTPKYLVTQMGNDKSIKCEQNLGHDTMYWYKQDSKKFLKIMFSYNNKELIINETVPNRFSPKSPDKAHLNLHINSLELGDSAVYFCASSPGVNQPQHFGDGTRLSIL.

J is TRBJ2-7 and V is TRBV4-2, with D perhaps TRBD1 (8 bases). This CDR3 contains 14 residues. V lost 5 bases to trimming and J lost 4 bases, with 15 bases between them. Germline V gene sequence: CDR1 LGHNA, CDR2 YNFKEQ. The CDR3 coding sequence is TGTGCCAGCAGCTACAGGGGGGGGACGTACGAGCAGTACTTC. It yields the protein CASSYRGGTYEQYF.

This clonotype was counted ten times or more. The chain carries TRBV12-3 or TRBV12-4 and TRBJ2-7; 10 bases line up with TRBD2. The CDR3 length is 15 residues. J lost 2 bases, V lost 2 bases, and 3 bases had no gene match. In DNA form, the CDR3 reads TGTGCCAGCAGTTTAACTAGCGGGACAACCTACGAGCAGTACTTC. It encodes CASSLTSGTTYEQYF.